These T cell receptor beta chains were read from a single sample in a study of human versus mouse CDR3 diversity and MHC coevolution. The table came from immunoSEQ multiplex PCR; TCRdb's copy has only in-frame clones and leaves some out. The sample lists roughly 80,000 clones; around 93% were seen once. The material sequenced was naive CD4+ T cells from blood. The source of these receptors is a person aged 30 to 70 in good health. Each CDR3 is given with its conserved first and last residue. Each record gives: J gene, V gene, D gene, clone size, CDR3 DNA, CDR3 protein. The D gene is left open where the match is weak. A row's size may be missing; if present it is once, few, many or a size class.

j_gene: TRBJ1-1; v_gene: TRBV9; d_gene: NA; abundance: NA; CDR3nt: TGTGCCAGCAGCGAGAGCCCCTTTACCCCTGAAGCTTTCTTT; CDR3aa: CASSESPFTPEAFF
j_gene: TRBJ2-7; v_gene: TRBV7-2; d_gene: TRBD2; abundance: NA; CDR3nt: TGTGCCAGCAGCTTTTCCGGACTAGCGGGAGTTCCAACCGAGCAGTACTTC; CDR3aa: CASSFSGLAGVPTEQYF
j_gene: TRBJ2-7; v_gene: TRBV28; d_gene: TRBD1; abundance: NA; CDR3nt: TGTGCCAGCGCTATCGGGACAGGACGCTACGAGCAGTACTTC; CDR3aa: CASAIGTGRYEQYF
j_gene: TRBJ2-7; v_gene: TRBV5-4; d_gene: NA; abundance: NA; CDR3nt: TGTGCCAGCAGCGTGACAGGATCCGACGAGCAGTACTTC; CDR3aa: CASSVTGSDEQYF
j_gene: TRBJ1-6; v_gene: TRBV19; d_gene: TRBD1; abundance: NA; CDR3nt: TGTGCCAGTAGTACCGCGGACAGGGGGTCACCCCTCCACTTT; CDR3aa: CASSTADRGSPLHF
j_gene: TRBJ1-1; v_gene: TRBV6-5; d_gene: NA; abundance: NA; CDR3nt: TGTGCCAGCAGTTACGCGGACACGAACACTGAAGCTTTCTTT; CDR3aa: CASSYADTNTEAFF
j_gene: TRBJ1-1; v_gene: TRBV7-2; d_gene: TRBD1; abundance: NA; CDR3nt: TGTGCCAGCATCAAGACAGGGATGAACACTAAAGCTTTCTTT; CDR3aa: CASIKTGMNTKAFF
j_gene: TRBJ1-2; v_gene: TRBV2; d_gene: TRBD1; abundance: NA; CDR3nt: TGTGCCAGCACCTCGATACAGGGGGCGGGGGGCTACACCTTC; CDR3aa: CASTSIQGAGGYTF
j_gene: TRBJ1-6; v_gene: TRBV5-3; d_gene: NA; abundance: NA; CDR3nt: TGTGCCAGAAGCCACCGTAGGAGGAAGGATCCACCCCTCCACTTT; CDR3aa: CARSHRRRKDPPLHF
j_gene: TRBJ1-5; v_gene: TRBV10-3; d_gene: NA; abundance: few; CDR3nt: TGTGCCATCAGTGGACCAGGGAATAGCAATCAGCCCCAGCATTTT; CDR3aa: CAISGPGNSNQPQHF
j_gene: TRBJ2-7; v_gene: TRBV19; d_gene: TRBD2; abundance: few; CDR3nt: TGTGCCAGTAGTTTGGGACTAGCGGGAGAGGAGCAGTACTTC; CDR3aa: CASSLGLAGEEQYF
j_gene: TRBJ1-1; v_gene: TRBV6-5; d_gene: NA; abundance: NA; CDR3nt: TGTGCCAGCAGCTATTTAGTCCCCATGAACACTGAAGCTTTCTTT; CDR3aa: CASSYLVPMNTEAFF
j_gene: TRBJ1-3; v_gene: TRBV5-5; d_gene: NA; abundance: NA; CDR3nt: TGTGCCAGCAGCCCAACAGGGAATGGAAACACCATATATTTT; CDR3aa: CASSPTGNGNTIYF
j_gene: TRBJ2-4; v_gene: TRBV7-2; d_gene: NA; abundance: NA; CDR3nt: TGTGCCAGCAGCTTACCAGGGGCCGGGGCCAAAAACATTCAGTACTTC; CDR3aa: CASSLPGAGAKNIQYF
j_gene: TRBJ1-5; v_gene: TRBV6-1; d_gene: NA; abundance: NA; CDR3nt: TGTGCCAGCAGTGAAGCGGTTTGGGGCCAGCCCCAGCATTTT; CDR3aa: CASSEAVWGQPQHF
j_gene: TRBJ1-2; v_gene: TRBV9; d_gene: TRBD1; abundance: NA; CDR3nt: TGTGCCAGCAGCGGGGGCGGGACAGATTTTACGGGCTACACCTTC; CDR3aa: CASSGGGTDFTGYTF
j_gene: TRBJ2-7; v_gene: TRBV7-9; d_gene: TRBD1; abundance: NA; CDR3nt: TGTGCCAGCAGCTTAGTTGGACAGGGGTCCCACGAGCAGTACTTC; CDR3aa: CASSLVGQGSHEQYF
j_gene: TRBJ2-5; v_gene: TRBV18; d_gene: NA; abundance: NA; CDR3nt: TGTGCCAGCTCGGGCCAAATACAACAAGAGACCCAGTACTTC; CDR3aa: CASSGQIQQETQYF
j_gene: TRBJ2-7; v_gene: TRBV6-1; d_gene: TRBD2; abundance: NA; CDR3nt: TGTGCCAGCAATTTAAGACTAGCCGATTCCTACGAGCAGTACTTC; CDR3aa: CASNLRLADSYEQYF
j_gene: TRBJ1-4; v_gene: TRBV2; d_gene: TRBD1; abundance: NA; CDR3nt: TGTGCCAGCCGTATACAGGGGGCCGATGAAAAACTGTTTTTT; CDR3aa: CASRIQGADEKLFF
j_gene: TRBJ1-2; v_gene: TRBV29-1; d_gene: TRBD1; abundance: once; CDR3nt: TGCAGCGTTGCGCGCCCAGGGGGCTATGGCTACACCTTC; CDR3aa: CSVARPGGYGYTF
j_gene: TRBJ2-7; v_gene: TRBV7-2; d_gene: NA; abundance: NA; CDR3nt: TGTGCCAGCAGCCTCAGCGGTAGCTCCTACGAGCAGTACTTC; CDR3aa: CASSLSGSSYEQYF
j_gene: TRBJ1-1; v_gene: TRBV30; d_gene: NA; abundance: few; CDR3nt: TGTGCCTGGGCCCGGGGGGGCACTGAAGCTTTCTTT; CDR3aa: CAWARGGTEAFF
j_gene: TRBJ2-1; v_gene: TRBV10-3; d_gene: TRBD1; abundance: NA; CDR3nt: TGTGCCATCAGAGGACAGGGTTCGGATGAGCAGTTCTTC; CDR3aa: CAIRGQGSDEQFF
j_gene: TRBJ2-5; v_gene: TRBV18; d_gene: NA; abundance: NA; CDR3nt: TGTGCCAGCGCAACCGGGCCCAACAGGGCCCAGTACTTC; CDR3aa: CASATGPNRAQYF
j_gene: TRBJ1-1; v_gene: TRBV30; d_gene: NA; abundance: NA; CDR3nt: TGTGCCTGGGCCAGGGGAACAACTGAAGCTTTCTTT; CDR3aa: CAWARGTTEAFF
j_gene: TRBJ2-7; v_gene: TRBV19; d_gene: NA; abundance: NA; CDR3nt: TGTGCCAGTAGTTCGACAGGATCACTATACGAGCAGTACTTC; CDR3aa: CASSSTGSLYEQYF
j_gene: TRBJ1-1; v_gene: TRBV19; d_gene: NA; abundance: NA; CDR3nt: TGTGCCAGTAGTGAACTGAGGAACACTGAAGCTTTCTTT; CDR3aa: CASSELRNTEAFF
j_gene: TRBJ2-5; v_gene: TRBV18; d_gene: TRBD1; abundance: NA; CDR3nt: TGTGCCAGCTCACCACCTTCGGCGGGACAGGGGGCTTCGGAGACCCAGTACTTC; CDR3aa: CASSPPSAGQGASETQYF
j_gene: TRBJ1-5; v_gene: TRBV5-6; d_gene: NA; abundance: NA; CDR3nt: TGTGCCAGCAGCTTGAGCGCGGGGAAAACCCAGCATTTT; CDR3aa: CASSLSAGKTQHF
j_gene: TRBJ1-1; v_gene: TRBV6-5; d_gene: TRBD1; abundance: once; CDR3nt: TGTGCCAGCAGTTACTCAGACAGGGGGCTTGAAGCTTTCTTT; CDR3aa: CASSYSDRGLEAFF
j_gene: TRBJ2-2; v_gene: TRBV18; d_gene: NA; abundance: NA; CDR3nt: TGTGCCAGCTCACCATCCTTAGCGCAGTCCGGGACCGGGGAGCTGTTTTTT; CDR3aa: CASSPSLAQSGTGELFF
j_gene: TRBJ2-5; v_gene: TRBV9; d_gene: NA; abundance: NA; CDR3nt: TGTGCCAGCAGCGTCGGGACAACGTACCAAGAGACCCAGTACTTC; CDR3aa: CASSVGTTYQETQYF
j_gene: TRBJ2-7; v_gene: TRBV7-2; d_gene: NA; abundance: once; CDR3nt: TGTGCCAGCAGCCCTCTCTACGAGCAGTACTTC; CDR3aa: CASSPLYEQYF
j_gene: TRBJ2-2; v_gene: TRBV7-3; d_gene: NA; abundance: NA; CDR3nt: TGTGCCAGCAGCTTAAATGGGGGGAAGAACACCGGGGAGCTGTTTTTT; CDR3aa: CASSLNGGKNTGELFF
j_gene: TRBJ1-5; v_gene: TRBV6-5; d_gene: TRBD1; abundance: NA; CDR3nt: TGTGCCAGCAGTCCGACAGGGTTTCAGCCCCAGCATTTT; CDR3aa: CASSPTGFQPQHF
j_gene: TRBJ2-6; v_gene: TRBV30; d_gene: NA; abundance: NA; CDR3nt: TGTGCCTGGAGTGGAGGGGGGGCCAACGTCCTGACTTTC; CDR3aa: CAWSGGGANVLTF
j_gene: TRBJ2-1; v_gene: TRBV15; d_gene: TRBD1; abundance: NA; CDR3nt: TGTGCCACCAGCAGAGACCCCCGGACAGGTATCAGTAGCTCCTACAATGAGCAGTTCTTC; CDR3aa: CATSRDPRTGISSSYNEQFF
j_gene: TRBJ2-1; v_gene: TRBV6-5; d_gene: TRBD2; abundance: NA; CDR3nt: TGTGCCAGCAGTAACTTCCGGGACTACCCCAATGAGCAGTTCTTC; CDR3aa: CASSNFRDYPNEQFF
j_gene: TRBJ2-7; v_gene: TRBV5-4; d_gene: NA; abundance: NA; CDR3nt: TGTGCCAGCAGTTCCGGGACACAGTACGAGCAGTACTTC; CDR3aa: CASSSGTQYEQYF
j_gene: TRBJ2-5; v_gene: TRBV2; d_gene: TRBD2; abundance: once; CDR3nt: TGTGCCAGCAGCTACCCAGCTACGGGACTAGCGGGAGTCGAGGGGAACCAGTACTTC; CDR3aa: CASSYPATGLAGVEGNQYF
j_gene: TRBJ2-5; v_gene: TRBV5-1; d_gene: TRBD2; abundance: NA; CDR3nt: TGCGCCAGCAGCTTGGAGACTAGCGGGGAGACCCAGTACTTC; CDR3aa: CASSLETSGETQYF
j_gene: TRBJ2-4; v_gene: TRBV11-2; d_gene: NA; abundance: NA; CDR3nt: TGTGCCAGCAGCTTAGCGGGAGAGAACATTCAGTACTTC; CDR3aa: CASSLAGENIQYF
j_gene: TRBJ2-1; v_gene: TRBV9; d_gene: TRBD2; abundance: NA; CDR3nt: TGTGCCAGCAGCGAGACTAGCGGGACCTACAATGAGCAGTTCTTC; CDR3aa: CASSETSGTYNEQFF
j_gene: TRBJ2-7; v_gene: TRBV11-1; d_gene: NA; abundance: NA; CDR3nt: TGTGCCAGCAGCATGAGGGCCGGGCGGGCCTCGTACGAGCAGTACTTC; CDR3aa: CASSMRAGRASYEQYF
j_gene: TRBJ2-7; v_gene: TRBV18; d_gene: NA; abundance: NA; CDR3nt: TGTGCCAGCTCACCATCAGACTACGAGCAGTACTTC; CDR3aa: CASSPSDYEQYF
j_gene: TRBJ1-1; v_gene: TRBV7-9; d_gene: NA; abundance: NA; CDR3nt: TGTGCCAGCAGCTTATTATGGGGGGTCGGGGAAGCTTTCTTT; CDR3aa: CASSLLWGVGEAFF
j_gene: TRBJ2-5; v_gene: TRBV5-1; d_gene: NA; abundance: once; CDR3nt: TGCGCCAGCAGCTTAGAGGAGACCCAGTACTTC; CDR3aa: CASSLEETQYF
j_gene: TRBJ1-2; v_gene: TRBV18; d_gene: NA; abundance: NA; CDR3nt: TGTGCCAGCTCACCATCTGGGGCAGAGGGCTACACCTTC; CDR3aa: CASSPSGAEGYTF
j_gene: TRBJ1-2; v_gene: TRBV6-6; d_gene: NA; abundance: NA; CDR3nt: TGTGCCAGCAGTACCGGAGGGGGGGTCGGGGGCTACACCTTC; CDR3aa: CASSTGGGVGGYTF
j_gene: TRBJ2-4; v_gene: TRBV29-1; d_gene: TRBD1; abundance: NA; CDR3nt: TGCAGCGTTTCGCCGACAGGGGGCAAAAACATTCAGTACTTC; CDR3aa: CSVSPTGGKNIQYF
j_gene: TRBJ2-5; v_gene: TRBV7-2; d_gene: NA; abundance: NA; CDR3nt: TGTGCCAGCAGCTTTACTAGAAGGGAGACCCAGTACTTC; CDR3aa: CASSFTRRETQYF
j_gene: TRBJ1-1; v_gene: TRBV6-5; d_gene: TRBD1; abundance: NA; CDR3nt: TGTGCCAGCAGTTTAAGACAGGGGAACCCGAACACTGAAGCTTTCTTT; CDR3aa: CASSLRQGNPNTEAFF